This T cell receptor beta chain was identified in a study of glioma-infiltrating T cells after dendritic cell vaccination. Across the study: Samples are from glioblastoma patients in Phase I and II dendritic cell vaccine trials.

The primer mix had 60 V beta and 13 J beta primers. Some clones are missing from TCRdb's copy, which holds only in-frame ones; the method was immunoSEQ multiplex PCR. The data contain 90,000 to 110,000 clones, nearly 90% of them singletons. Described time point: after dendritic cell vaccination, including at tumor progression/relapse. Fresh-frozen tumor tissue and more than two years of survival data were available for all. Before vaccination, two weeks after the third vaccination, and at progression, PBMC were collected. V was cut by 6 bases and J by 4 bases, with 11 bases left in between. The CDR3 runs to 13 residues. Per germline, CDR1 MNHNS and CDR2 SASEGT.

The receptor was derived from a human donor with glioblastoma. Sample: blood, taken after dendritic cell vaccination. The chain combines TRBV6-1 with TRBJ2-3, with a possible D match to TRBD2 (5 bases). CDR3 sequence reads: CASSSGPADTQYF. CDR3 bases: TGTGCCAGCAGCAGCGGACCGGCAGATACGCAGTATTTT.